Presented here are 19 T cell receptor beta chains from one specimen sequenced in a study of OX40 agonist ivuxolimab in advanced cancers. TCRdb's copy holds only in-frame clones and misses some; the assay was immunoSEQ multiplex PCR. The table records roughly 49,000 clones, 75% to 80% of them present only once. Specimen: CD4+ or CD8+ T cells sorted from blood, collected in a trial of the OX40 agonist ivuxolimab. These receptors all stem from an adult with an advanced solid tumor such as melanoma, head and neck, liver or kidney cancer.

The V and J genes are TRBV27 and TRBJ2-1, with a tentative D call TRBD1 (6 bases). The CDR3 runs 15 residues. Trimming took 5 bases from V and 7 from J, leaving 18 bases between them. CDR1 is MNHEY, CDR2 SMNVEV, per germline (reference sequence). The CDR3 nucleotides read TGTGCCAGCAGTATAAGGGGGATCATGGGGAATGAGCAGTTCTTC. This sequence encodes CASSIRGIMGNEQFF.

The chain has TRBV30 and TRBJ2-7; 8 bases are shared with TRBD1. The CDR3 is 12 amino acids. From germline, CDR1 is GTSNPN and CDR2 SVGIG (reference sequence). After removal of 5 bases from V and 7 bases from J, the junction contained 7 bases not matched to a gene. The CDR3 loop is CAWGQGIGEQYF. CDR3 nucleotide sequence: TGTGCCTGGGGACAGGGTATTGGGGAGCAGTACTTC.

The chain joins TRBV2 to TRBJ2-6, with D perhaps TRBD2 (6 bases). V dropped 11 bases and J dropped 0 bases, with 20 bases sitting between them. CDR3 length equals 17 residues. Per the germline V gene, CDR1 is SNHLY and CDR2 is FYNNEI. CDR3 region: CACKGGFILSGANVLTF. The CDR3 DNA sequence: TGTGCCTGCAAGGGAGGATTCATCCTCTCTGGGGCCAACGTCCTGACTTTC.

The chain carries TRBV2 and TRBJ2-7; D unclear. The germline V gene encodes CDR1 SNHLY and CDR2 FYNNEI. The CDR3 has 14 amino acids. Trimming shortened V by 2 bases and J by 5 bases, and 13 bases separated the two germline ends. The CDR3 region is CASSEHQGSHEQYF. CDR3 coding DNA: TGTGCCAGCAGTGAACACCAAGGTTCCCACGAGCAGTACTTC.

J is TRBJ2-5 and V is TRBV5-1; D is uncertain. The V end was cut by 0 bases, the J end by 4 bases, with 7 bases between. Germline assignment: CDR1 SGHRS and CDR2 YFSETQ. CDR3 length: 13 amino acids. CDR3 nucleotides: TGCGCCAGCAGCTTGGCCGCGGTAGAGACCCAGTACTTC. Translating gives CASSLAAVETQYF.

The gene calls are TRBV28 and TRBJ1-1, with D uncertain. The CDR3 length is 13 residues. Germline V gene data show CDR1 as MDHEN and CDR2 as SYDVKM. V dropped 1 base and J dropped 1 base, with 4 bases sitting between them. The chain's CDR3 is CASSLSGNTEAFF. In nucleotides, the CDR3 is TGTGCCAGCAGTTTATCGGGGAACACTGAAGCTTTCTTT.

This clone was detected only once. The chain links TRBV14 to TRBJ2-7; D is unresolved. Trimming removed 4 bases from V and 3 bases from J, with 4 bases in between. The CDR3 contains 11 residues. The V gene's germline CDR1 is SGHDN and CDR2 FVKESK. CDR3 sequence: CASSLSYEQYF. As DNA, the CDR3 is TGTGCCAGCAGCCTCAGCTACGAGCAGTACTTC.

This clone was counted a few times. The chain combines TRBV10-1 with TRBJ1-3; D is unresolved. This CDR3 has 13 residues. Germline V CDR1 and CDR2: WNHNN, SYGVQD (reference sequence). Trimming took off 6 bases at V and 2 bases at J, with 8 bases between the two ends. The CDR3 protein is CASREGPGNTIYF. DNA of the CDR3: TGCGCCAGCAGAGAGGGTCCTGGAAACACCATATATTTT.

This CDR3 reads CASSLGRVSYNEQFF. The CDR3 coding sequence is TGTGCCAGCAGTTTGGGGCGAGTCTCCTACAATGAGCAGTTCTTC. The chain uses TRBV27 and TRBJ2-1, with a possible D match to TRBD1 (5 bases). This CDR3 has 15 amino acids. Per the germline V gene, CDR1 is MNHEY and CDR2 is SMNVEV (reference sequence). V was shortened by 3 bases and J by 0 bases, with 9 bases between the two germline ends.

The J gene is TRBJ1-2, the V gene TRBV12-5; D is uncertain. The germline V gene encodes CDR1 LGHNT and CDR2 FRNRAP. The CDR3 has 11 amino acids. The germline V and J ends were trimmed by 4 bases and 10 bases, with 10 bases remaining between them. Here the CDR3 reads CASGYVGVYTF. CDR3 DNA: TGTGCTAGTGGTTACGTCGGGGTCTACACCTTC.

CDR3 loop: CASSLGTGYPEQPQHF. CDR3 coding DNA: TGTGCCAGCAGCTTAGGTACAGGGTATCCTGAACAGCCCCAGCATTTT. This chain links TRBV7-2 with TRBJ1-5, with D possibly being TRBD1 (6 bases). This CDR3 has 16 amino acids. Trimming shortened V by 1 base and J by 7 bases, and 17 bases separated the two germline ends. The germline V gene encodes CDR1 SGHTA and CDR2 FQGNSA.

The V and J genes are TRBV10-1 and TRBJ2-1; possibly TRBD1 for D (7 bases). CDR3 length: 16 amino acids. Trimming shortened V by 0 bases and J by 6 bases, and 15 bases separated the two germline ends. Germline-derived CDR1 and CDR2 are WNHNN and SYGVQD (reference sequence). The CDR3 is CASSESGPGGSNEQFF. DNA of the CDR3: TGCGCCAGCAGTGAGTCGGGGCCAGGGGGGAGCAATGAGCAGTTCTTC.

This chain links TRBV5-1 with TRBJ2-3; D perhaps matches TRBD1 (7 bases). Germline CDR1 and CDR2: SGHRS and YFSETQ. The V and J ends lost 0 bases and 3 bases respectively, with 11 bases between them. The CDR3 consists of 15 residues. As DNA, the CDR3 is TGCGCCAGCAGCTTGGAACAGGGGAGGACAGATACGCAGTATTTT. This encodes CASSLEQGRTDTQYF.

This clone showed up just a few times. The chain links TRBV19 to TRBJ2-1; TRBD2 matches at 7 bases. Per germline, CDR1 LNHDA and CDR2 SQIVND (reference sequence). This CDR3 has 15 residues. V was clipped by 5 bases and J by 6 bases; unmatched bases: 10. The DNA of the CDR3 is TGTGCCAGTAGTCAATTTAGCGGGCTCGGCAATGAGCAGTTCTTC. Amino acid sequence: CASSQFSGLGNEQFF.

This clone turned up a few times. This chain joins TRBV5-6 and TRBJ2-5, with 9 positions matching TRBD2. The germline V gene has CDR1 SGHDT and CDR2 YYEEEE. The CDR3 contains 17 residues. With V trimmed by 4 bases and J by 2 bases, 12 bases remained unmatched. The chain's CDR3 is CASSPQTSGTLQETQYF. The CDR3 nucleotides are TGTGCCAGCAGCCCCCAGACTAGCGGAACGTTGCAAGAGACCCAGTACTTC.

The chain has TRBV2 and TRBJ1-5; perhaps TRBD1 as D (5 bases). Trimming cost V 7 bases and J 2 bases, with 12 bases left between them. Germline CDR1 reads SNHLY; CDR2 reads FYNNEI. The CDR3 length is 14 residues. The DNA for the CDR3 is TGTGCCAGCAAAAGGGACGGTCGCAATCAGCCCCAGCATTTT. Protein sequence: CASKRDGRNQPQHF.

V is TRBV6-4 and J is TRBJ2-1, with D perhaps being TRBD1 or TRBD2 (5 bases each). The length of the CDR3 is 16 residues. Per germline, CDR1 MRHNA and CDR2 SNTAGT. Trimming took 0 bases from V and 0 from J, leaving 9 bases between them. The CDR3 bases are TGTGCCAGCAGTGACTCGGGGGTTAGCTCCTACAATGAGCAGTTCTTC. This translates into CASSDSGVSSYNEQFF.

This clone was counted between two and nine times. V gene TRBV4-1 combines with J gene TRBJ2-1, with TRBD1 identical over 10 bases. Germline lookup yields CDR1 MGHRA and CDR2 YSYEKL. There are 16 residues in the CDR3. The trim removed 3 bases at V and 7 bases at J, leaving 9 bases unmatched. CDR3 residues: CASSHLGTGVGNEQFF. For the CDR3, the DNA is TGCGCCAGCAGCCACTTAGGGACAGGGGTCGGAAATGAGCAGTTCTTC.

V is TRBV29-1 and J is TRBJ1-4; D unclear. Per the germline V gene, CDR1 is SQVTM and CDR2 is ANQGSEA. CDR3 length equals 13 residues. The V gene lost 4 bases and the J gene lost 4 bases, with 10 bases spanning the gap. CDR3 nucleotide sequence: TGCAGCGTTGGGACGGACCTTAATGAAAAACTGTTTTTT. Residues: CSVGTDLNEKLFF.